This T cell receptor (beta chain) was recovered during a study of T cell responses to AZD1222 COVID-19 vaccine. The study's findings and limits: Clonal diversity was possibly underestimated, and white British individuals and females predominated among donors.

Sequencing was performed with immunoSEQ multiplex PCR; in TCRdb, only in-frame clones are kept and a portion is missing. The table has about 68,000 clones, 65% to 80% seen once. As to this clone: Its target is unknown.

The sequenced sample was peripheral blood, obtained on day 0 of AZD1222 vaccination. The sequence derives from an adult in good health.

This CDR3 is CASSLGGVHNSPLHF. Written as DNA, the CDR3 is TGTGCCAGCAGCTTAGGGGGCGTGCATAATTCACCCCTCCACTTT. The chain couples TRBV5-4 to TRBJ1-6; 7 bases are a match to TRBD1. V lost 2 bases, J lost 5 bases, and 4 bases stayed unmatched. Germline assignment: CDR1 SGHNT and CDR2 YYREEE (reference sequence). This CDR3 has 15 residues.